These 7 T cell receptor beta chains share one sample of origin, sequenced in a study of blood T cells in healthy people across ages. A J-beta primer mix and a sample-barcoded 5' primer were used in a second PCR of about 6 to 12 cycles. TCRdb re-called the 5' RACE reads through MiXCR, storing one row per CDR3 protein. The repertoire holds hundreds of thousands of distinct CDR3 sequences, with 60% to 80% as singletons. Sequenced: blood. The receptors originated from a man between 25 and 39 years old in good health.

The V and J genes are TRBV28 and TRBJ2-2, with 7 bases matching TRBD2. The length of the CDR3 is 13 residues. Trimming removed 2 bases from V and 6 bases from J; junction bases left unmatched: 0. Germline V lookup: CDR1 MDHEN, CDR2 SYDVKM. The CDR3 is CASSLRGAGELFF. The CDR3 nucleotides are TGTGCCAGCAGTTTACGGGGGGCCGGGGAGCTGTTTTTT.

This rearrangement joins TRBV12-3 or TRBV12-4 to TRBJ2-1, with 7 bases lining up with TRBD2. CDR3 length: 18 residues. Trimming removed 5 bases from V and 4 bases from J; junction bases left unmatched: 17. In DNA form, the CDR3 reads TGTGCCAGCAGTGGGAGGCCCAGCGGAGCGGGGCCTTACAATGAGCAGTTCTTC. This encodes CASSGRPSGAGPYNEQFF.

The chain combines TRBV4-3 with TRBJ2-5; 9 bases agree with TRBD1. Germline V lookup: CDR1 LGHNA, CDR2 YSLEER. Trimming took 0 bases from V and 4 from J; bases not matched to a gene: 9. This CDR3 region has 17 residues. This CDR3 reads CASSQELTGGQGETQYF. CDR3 nucleotide sequence: TGCGCCAGCAGCCAAGAGCTTACAGGGGGCCAGGGAGAGACCCAGTACTTC.

This sequence joins TRBV14 and TRBJ2-2; 8 positions match TRBD1. Germline V gene sequence: CDR1 SGHDN, CDR2 FVKESK. The V gene end was trimmed by 6 bases and the J gene end by 1 base; junction bases not matched to a gene: 4. This CDR3 comprises 15 residues. The CDR3 nucleotides are TGTGCCAGCAGGCCGGGACAGGTGAACACCGGGGAGCTGTTTTTT. Residues: CASRPGQVNTGELFF.

The rearrangement uses TRBV6-2 or TRBV6-3 and TRBJ2-7; D may be TRBD1 (6 bases). V lost 6 bases and J 3 bases, leaving 12 bases between the germline ends. The CDR3 runs to 13 residues. Germline V CDR1 and CDR2: MNHEY, SVGEGT. The CDR3 region is CASSRTAFYEQYF. The CDR3 DNA reads as TGTGCCAGCAGCCGGACAGCCTTCTACGAGCAGTACTTC.

V and J are TRBV21-1 and TRBJ2-5. TRBV21-1 is an annotated pseudogene. CDR3 length: 16 amino acids. The CDR3 reads CASRPILVKSEETQYF. In DNA, the CDR3 is TGTGCCAGCAGGCCAATCTTAGTAAAATCAGAGGAGACCCAGTACTTC.

The chain employs TRBV6-2 or TRBV6-3 and TRBJ2-5, with 12 bases matching TRBD2. The assigned J gene may be wrong: the sequence end matches TRBJ2-4 better. Germline V gene sequence: CDR1 MNHEY, CDR2 SVGEGT. CDR3 length: 15 residues. The CDR3 coding sequence is TGTGCCAGCAGGGCTCCGGGACTAGCGGGAAACATTCAGTACTTC. It codes for CASRAPGLAGNIQYF.